Following are 31 T cell receptor beta chains from one sample sequenced in a study of blood T cell repertoires in COVID-19. Produced via immunoSEQ multiplex PCR; TCRdb's table is partial and in-frame only. The sample carries 55,000 to 65,000 clones, 90% recorded once. The sample comprised peripheral blood. These receptors originate from a human donor with active COVID-19. The donor label of this sample is uncertain.

The chain combines TRBV29-1 with TRBJ2-2; the D is unclear. Looked up from germline, CDR1 is SQVTM and CDR2 is ANQGSEA. V gave up 4 bases and J gave up 0 bases, with 9 bases separating them. The CDR3 covers 14 residues. The CDR3 reads CSVGVIPNTGELFF. In nucleotides, the CDR3 is TGCAGCGTTGGAGTGATACCGAACACCGGGGAGCTGTTTTTT.

The chain employs TRBV5-8 and TRBJ2-5, with TRBD2 matching over 12 bases. The ends lost 0 bases at V and 1 base at J; junction bases unmatched: 7. The CDR3 totals 18 residues. CDR1 and CDR2 from the germline V gene are SGHTS and YDEGEE. CDR3 nucleotide sequence: TGTGCCAGCAGCTTGGGACGACTAGCGGGGGCCCCCCAAGAGACCCAGTACTTC. Protein sequence: CASSLGRLAGAPQETQYF.

The J gene is TRBJ2-5, the V gene TRBV4-2, with 10 bases matching TRBD2. The CDR3 has 17 residues. The V and J ends lost 2 bases and 2 bases, in that order; junction bases with no gene match: 8. CDR1 is LGHNA and CDR2 is YNFKEQ in the germline V gene. Here the CDR3 reads CASSQILASGGQETQYF. The CDR3 DNA sequence: TGTGCCAGCAGCCAAATTCTCGCTAGCGGGGGACAAGAGACCCAGTACTTC.

This chain links TRBV7-2 with TRBJ2-3; 9 bases fit TRBD2. In germline, CDR1 is SGHTA, CDR2 FQGNSA. The CDR3 has 17 amino acids. J lost 4 bases, V lost 1 base, and 9 bases had no gene match. The CDR3 protein is CASSLVTAGGPPDTQYF. Here the CDR3 DNA reads TGTGCCAGCAGCTTAGTGACGGCGGGAGGGCCCCCAGATACGCAGTATTTT. Looking up the rest from reference TRBV7-2 and TRBJ2-3 gives the full variable domain: GAGVSQSPSNKVTEKGKDVELRCDPISGHTALYWYRQSLGQGLEFLIYFQGNSAPDKSGLPSDRFSAERTGGSVSTLTIQRTQQEDSAVYLCASSLVTAGGPPDTQYFGPGTRLTVL.

CDR3 residues: CASSGQGSYEQYF. DNA of the CDR3: TGTGCCAGCAGCGGACAGGGGAGCTACGAGCAGTACTTC. The rearrangement joins TRBV5-4 to TRBJ2-7, with 9 bases fitting TRBD1. The V and J ends lost 4 bases and 3 bases, in that order; junction bases with no gene match: 2. Germline CDR1 is SGHNT and CDR2 is YYREEE (reference sequence). The CDR3 is 13 amino acids. Supplemented by reference TRBV5-4 and TRBJ2-7, the full variable domain reads ETGVTQSPTHLIKTRGQQVTLRCSSQSGHNTVSWYQQALGQGPQFIFQYYREEENGRGNFPPRFSGLQFPNYSSELNVNALELDDSALYLCASSGQGSYEQYFGPGTRLTVT.

For this clone: At one of its ends the junction is not consistent with the germline gene, which may arise from a read error. This chain joins TRBV5-8 and TRBJ2-1, with D perhaps TRBD1 (5 bases). Germline V lookup: CDR1 SGHTS, CDR2 YDEGEE. This CDR3 is built from 14 residues. Here the CDR3 reads CASSLGQSFNEQFF. CDR3 nucleotides: TGTGCCAGCAGCTTGGGACAGTCCTTCAATGAGCAGTTCTTC.

V is TRBV28 and J is TRBJ1-6; D gene uncertain. This CDR3 spans 16 amino acids. V gave up 2 bases and J gave up 3 bases, with 11 bases separating them. CDR1 and CDR2 (germline): MDHEN, SYDVKM. Here the CDR3 reads CASSLEGGGYNSPLHF. The CDR3 DNA is TGTGCCAGCAGTTTAGAGGGCGGTGGCTATAATTCACCCCTCCACTTT.

The count of this clone is one. Written as DNA, the CDR3 is TGTGCCAGCAGTCCGCGACAGGGCTCTCAGTACTTC. It yields the protein CASSPRQGSQYF. J is TRBJ2-7 and V is TRBV28, with 7 bases lining up with TRBD1. V trimming: 5 bases; J trimming: 10 bases; junction bases outside the gene matches: 8. Germline V CDR1 and CDR2: MDHEN, SYDVKM. The CDR3 loop spans 12 amino acids.

The rearrangement joins TRBV9 to TRBJ2-1, with 10 positions matching TRBD2. Germline CDR1 SGDLS, CDR2 YYNGEE. There are 18 residues in the CDR3. The V gene end was trimmed by 4 bases and the J gene end by 6 bases; junction bases not matched to a gene: 16. The CDR3 coding sequence is TGTGCCAGCAGCCCCCGGGTGTGGCTAGCGGGAGCATTCAATGAGCAGTTCTTC. This codes for CASSPRVWLAGAFNEQFF.

J is TRBJ2-1 and V is TRBV30; 8 nucleotides agree with TRBD2. V shed 5 bases, J shed 2 bases, and the junction held 5 bases outside the gene matches. The CDR3 runs to 14 residues. Per germline, CDR1 GTSNPN and CDR2 SVGIG (reference sequence). Written as DNA, the CDR3 is TGTGCCTGGGAAGCGGGGGAGCCCTACAATGAGCAGTTCTTC. This encodes CAWEAGEPYNEQFF.

The rearrangement uses TRBV27 and TRBJ2-7; D perhaps matches TRBD1 (6 bases). The CDR3 extends over 17 amino acids. CDR1 MNHEY and CDR2 SMNVEV come from the germline V gene (reference sequence). V was shortened by 5 bases and J by 2 bases, with 22 bases between the two germline ends. CDR3 protein: CASSPRTAGAWTYEQYF. As DNA, the CDR3 is TGTGCCAGCAGTCCAAGAACCGCAGGGGCATGGACCTACGAGCAGTACTTC.

This clone has just a few counts. The rearrangement uses TRBV7-8 and TRBJ1-3; tentatively, D is TRBD1 (6 bases). The CDR3 contains 18 residues. CDR1 SGHVS and CDR2 FQNEAQ come from the germline V gene. Trimming left V 1 base short and J 0 bases short, with 16 bases between. The DNA for the CDR3 is TGTGCCAGCAGCTTAGTTAATGTAGGGGGTTACTCTGGAAACACCATATATTTT. It codes for CASSLVNVGGYSGNTIYF.

This chain links TRBV9 with TRBJ2-1, with 11 bases fitting TRBD1. Germline CDR1 SGDLS, CDR2 YYNGEE. After removal of 6 bases from V and 5 bases from J, the junction contained 19 bases not matched to a gene. The CDR3 extends over 19 amino acids. CDR3 DNA: TGTGCCAGCAACAGGCGTGGGGACAGGGGGATTAATCGAAACAATGAGCAGTTCTTC. Protein sequence: CASNRRGDRGINRNNEQFF.

The rearrangement links TRBV7-8 to TRBJ2-3, with a possible D match to TRBD2 (5 bases). The CDR3 is made up of 12 amino acids. The V gene's germline CDR1 is SGHVS and CDR2 FQNEAQ. V was trimmed by 5 bases and J by 5 bases, leaving 8 bases between them. The CDR3 is CASSPTRDTQYF. In DNA, the CDR3 is TGTGCCAGCAGCCCAACTAGAGATACGCAGTATTTT.

The CDR3 loop is CASTPDRGNEKLFF. Written as DNA, the CDR3 is TGTGCCAGCACCCCGGACAGGGGGAATGAAAAACTGTTTTTT. The chain combines TRBV7-8 with TRBJ1-4, with TRBD1 matching 10 bases. V gave up 7 bases and J gave up 5 bases; unmatched junction bases: 4. This CDR3 spans 14 amino acids. Germline assignment: CDR1 SGHVS and CDR2 FQNEAQ. Combining the CDR3 with reference TRBV7-8 and TRBJ1-4 gives the whole variable domain GAGVSQSPRYKVAKRGQDVALRCDPISGHVSLFWYQQALGQGPEFLTYFQNEAQLDKSGLPSDRFFAERPEGSVSTLKIQRTQQEDSAVYLCASTPDRGNEKLFFGSGTQLSVL.

The chain is built from TRBV7-8 and TRBJ2-7; TRBD2 aligns across 12 bases. Unmatched junction bases numbered 9, after V lost 7 bases and J lost 5 bases. Germline V gene lookup returns CDR1 SGHVS and CDR2 FQNEAQ. CDR3 length: 15 amino acids. The CDR3 loop is CASTRLAGGPHEQYF. In DNA form, the CDR3 reads TGTGCCAGCACCCGCCTAGCGGGAGGGCCTCACGAGCAGTACTTC.

The chain has TRBV29-1 and TRBJ1-2; D gene uncertain. Germline V gene sequence: CDR1 SQVTM, CDR2 ANQGSEA. Trimming left V 4 bases short and J 4 bases short, with 10 bases between. The CDR3 extends over 12 amino acids. This chain's CDR3 is CSVVGGGYGYTF. The CDR3 nucleotides are TGCAGCGTTGTTGGCGGCGGCTATGGCTACACCTTC.

This clone was seen a few times. This chain joins TRBV30 and TRBJ2-7, with 9 bases lining up with TRBD1. J was trimmed by 2 bases and V by 5 bases; bases with no gene match: 1. CDR1 is GTSNPN, CDR2 SVGIG, per germline (reference sequence). The CDR3 is 12 residues long. CDR3 nucleotide sequence: TGTGCCTGGGGGACAGGGCCCTACGAGCAGTACTTC. Translation: CAWGTGPYEQYF.

This chain's CDR3 is CASSSTSGPKETQYF. DNA for the CDR3: TGTGCCAGCAGCTCGACTAGCGGTCCTAAAGAGACCCAGTACTTC. The J gene is TRBJ2-5, the V gene TRBV11-2; TRBD2 aligns across 9 bases. CDR1 SGHAT and CDR2 FQNNGV come from the germline V gene. This CDR3 contains 15 residues. The trim removed 4 bases at V and 3 bases at J, leaving 6 bases unmatched.

The chain uses TRBV19 and TRBJ2-1; 9 nucleotides line up with TRBD1. The germline gives CDR1 LNHDA, CDR2 SQIVND (reference sequence). The CDR3 has 16 residues. Losses at the gene ends were 4 bases for V and 7 bases for J; bases not matched to a gene: 11. For the CDR3, the DNA is TGTGCCAGTAGTAAACTGACAGGGGGGATTTGGAATGAGCAGTTCTTC. Translation gives CASSKLTGGIWNEQFF. Full variable domain (rest looked up from reference TRBV19 and TRBJ2-1): DGGITQSPKYLFRKEGQNVTLSCEQNLNHDAMYWYRQDPGQGLRLIYYSQIVNDFQKGDIAEGYSVSREKKESFPLTVTSAQKNPTAFYLCASSKLTGGIWNEQFFGPGTRLTVL.

The chain links TRBV7-8 to TRBJ1-1; tentative D call: TRBD1 (6 bases). V lost 6 bases to trimming and J lost 5 bases, with 16 bases between them. Looked up from germline, CDR1 is SGHVS and CDR2 is FQNEAQ. The CDR3 length is 14 residues. Written as DNA, the CDR3 is TGTGCCAGCAGGTATACAGGGAGGGGGACTGAAGCTTTCTTT. Translating gives CASRYTGRGTEAFF.

The J gene is TRBJ1-2, the V gene TRBV27; unclear D gene. Per germline, CDR1 MNHEY and CDR2 SMNVEV (reference sequence). The CDR3 length is 13 residues. The germline V and J ends were trimmed by 3 bases and 2 bases, with 7 bases remaining between them. CDR3 loop: CASSLARNYGYTF. CDR3 nucleotides: TGTGCCAGCAGTTTGGCCAGAAACTATGGCTACACCTTC.

The J gene is TRBJ1-2, the V gene TRBV30; 9 bases match TRBD1. The CDR3 has 14 amino acids. CDR1 and CDR2 (germline): GTSNPN, SVGIG (reference sequence). The V gene end was trimmed by 4 bases and the J gene end by 2 bases; junction bases not matched to a gene: 5. CDR3 sequence: CAWMWDRENYGYTF. The CDR3, as DNA: TGTGCCTGGATGTGGGACAGGGAGAACTATGGCTACACCTTC.

This CDR3 reads CAWVQGYGYTF. The CDR3 bases are TGTGCCTGGGTACAGGGATATGGCTACACCTTC. The J gene is TRBJ1-2, the V gene TRBV30; D possibly corresponds to TRBD1 (6 bases). V lost 5 bases to trimming and J lost 5 bases, with 9 bases between them. This CDR3 region has 11 residues. Germline CDR1 is GTSNPN and CDR2 is SVGIG (reference sequence).

The J gene is TRBJ2-3, the V gene TRBV10-3; 8 bases are shared with TRBD2. Germline loops: CDR1 ENHRY, CDR2 SYGVKD. This CDR3 has 17 amino acids. The J segment lost 2 bases and the V segment lost 4 bases, leaving 11 bases of the junction unmatched. The CDR3 spells CAISGAVSGNPTDTQYF. The CDR3 DNA reads as TGTGCCATCAGTGGGGCCGTTAGCGGGAACCCCACAGATACGCAGTATTTT.

This chain uses TRBV21-1 with TRBJ1-2; the listed D gene, TRBD1, was not tested against the DNA. TRBV21-1 is annotated as a pseudogene. The CDR3 is 18 amino acids. CDR3 residues: CASSKKPGQGGPSYGYTF. In DNA, the CDR3 is TGTGCCAGCAGCAAAAAACCGGGACAGGGAGGACCTTCCTATGGCTACACCTTC.

Only one count was recorded for this clone. The chain is built from TRBV5-1 and TRBJ2-3; TRBD2 is a possible D gene (6 bases). The germline V and J ends were trimmed by 1 base and 4 bases, with 13 bases remaining between them. Germline-derived CDR1 and CDR2 are SGHRS and YFSETQ. The CDR3 has 15 amino acids. Here the CDR3 reads CASSLTSWAADTQYF. The DNA of the CDR3 is TGCGCCAGCAGCTTGACTAGCTGGGCCGCAGATACGCAGTATTTT.

The chain uses TRBV7-2 and TRBJ1-2; TRBD1 is a possible D gene (6 bases). This CDR3 has 15 amino acids. Germline-derived CDR1 and CDR2 are SGHTA and FQGNSA. V was pared by 2 bases and J by 1 base, with 11 bases between. The DNA for the CDR3 is TGTGCCAGCAGCTTATCCAAGGGGGTTAACTATGGCTACACCTTC. This codes for CASSLSKGVNYGYTF.

The chain employs TRBV29-1 and TRBJ2-5; 10 nucleotides match TRBD1. This CDR3 is 17 amino acids long. Germline V lookup: CDR1 SQVTM, CDR2 ANQGSEA. The V segment lost 1 base and the J segment 3 bases; nucleotides outside the gene matches: 11. The CDR3 nucleotides read TGCAGCGTTGAAGGTCTTCGGGGACAGGGGCCGGAAGAGACCCAGTACTTC. Its translation is CSVEGLRGQGPEETQYF.

CDR3 sequence reads: CASSMQRGDWYEQYF. DNA of the CDR3: TGTGCCAGTAGTATGCAACGGGGAGATTGGTACGAGCAGTACTTC. The J gene is TRBJ2-7, the V gene TRBV19; the D gene is possibly TRBD2 (5 bases). CDR1 and CDR2 from the germline V gene are LNHDA and SQIVND (reference sequence). V was pared by 3 bases and J by 4 bases, with 16 bases between. CDR3 length: 15 amino acids.

This clone was recorded a few times. The rearrangement uses TRBV21-1 and TRBJ1-5; TRBD1 reflects the table's D call only, with no check against the DNA. TRBV21-1 corresponds to a pseudogene. The CDR3 has 13 residues. In DNA form, the CDR3 reads TGTGCCAGCACCCGACAGGGCAATCAGCCCCAGCATTTT. As protein: CASTRQGNQPQHF.